One and the same sample provided the 21 T cell receptor beta chains below, sequenced in a study of blood T cell repertoires in COVID-19 (TCRdb year 2020). The library was obtained by the immunoSEQ multiplex PCR assay. The source is immuneACCESS, and TCRdb retained only in-frame sequences with V and J called. Part of the clones is not carried over; for the studies checked, unresolved V genes explain less than half of this, and the remainder is unexplained. Counted in this sample were around 240,000 clones; 70% to 85% of them appeared once. In total, the top ten clones hold under 1.5% of the sample. The sample taken for sequencing was peripheral blood. The source of these receptors is a woman in her thirties or forties who had recovered from COVID-19.

This clone was seen more than once but under ten times. The chain links TRBV10-3 to TRBJ1-4; 7 bases are shared with TRBD1. Germline CDR1 and CDR2: ENHRY and SYGVKD. The CDR3 loop spans 12 amino acids. The junction had 2 bases not matched to a gene; V was cut back by 11 bases and J by 2 bases. Here the CDR3 reads CAAQGTNEKLFF. For the CDR3, the DNA is TGTGCCGCACAGGGGACTAATGAAAAACTGTTTTTT.

The V call is TRBV3-1 (or the pseudogene TRBV3-2), the J call TRBJ1-2; 11 nucleotides match TRBD1. Trimming cost V 6 bases and J 4 bases; bases outside gene matches: 4. The CDR3 has 14 amino acids. CDR1 is LGHDT, CDR2 YNNKEL, per germline (reference sequence). DNA for the CDR3: TGTGCCAGCAGGCGGACAGGGGGCGGCTATGGCTACACCTTC. Encoded protein: CASRRTGGGYGYTF.

The genes are TRBV3-1 (or the pseudogene TRBV3-2) and TRBJ2-5, with D possibly being TRBD1 (6 bases). Trimming pared 1 base from V and 1 base from J, leaving 10 bases between. The CDR3 contains 15 residues. Germline V CDR1 and CDR2: LGHDT, YNNKEL (reference sequence). The CDR3 nucleotides are TGTGCCAGCAGCCAAGGCACAGGGATCCAAGAGACCCAGTACTTC. This sequence encodes CASSQGTGIQETQYF.

The V gene is TRBV2, the J gene TRBJ2-3; 7 bases are shared with TRBD1. Germline CDR1 SNHLY, CDR2 FYNNEI. The CDR3 length is 15 residues. J was trimmed by 2 bases and V by 5 bases; bases with no gene match: 7. The CDR3 here is CASSPGQPITDTQYF. CDR3 bases: TGTGCCAGCAGTCCGGGACAGCCTATCACAGATACGCAGTATTTT.

The chain carries TRBV11-3 and TRBJ2-2; 7 bases line up with TRBD2. The J segment lost 7 bases and the V segment lost 7 bases, leaving 12 bases of the junction unmatched. This CDR3 has 15 residues. Germline CDR1 and CDR2: SGHNT and YENEEA. DNA of the CDR3: TGTGCCAGCACCCGGGGGGACCAAAGGATCGGGGAGCTGTTTTTT. This sequence encodes CASTRGDQRIGELFF.

This rearrangement joins TRBV15 to TRBJ1-1, with D tentatively TRBD1 (5 bases). Looked up from germline, CDR1 is LNHNV and CDR2 is YYDKDF (reference sequence). The CDR3 sequence is 14 residues long. V gave up 6 bases and J gave up 0 bases, with 11 bases separating them. The CDR3 sequence: CATRWTLLNTEAFF. The DNA of the CDR3 is TGTGCCACCAGATGGACATTGTTGAACACTGAAGCTTTCTTT.

The rearrangement uses TRBV27 and TRBJ2-1; 11 bases agree with TRBD2. The V gene's germline CDR1 is MNHEY and CDR2 SMNVEV (reference sequence). Germline trimming cut 2 bases from V and 9 bases from J; bases unmatched to any gene: 9. CDR3 length equals 16 residues. In DNA form, the CDR3 reads TGTGCCAGCAGTTTACTAGCGGGGGGCCGGGACGGTGAGCAGTTCTTC. Amino acid sequence: CASSLLAGGRDGEQFF.

V is TRBV3-1 (or the pseudogene TRBV3-2) and J is TRBJ2-1; D is perhaps TRBD1 (5 bases). From germline, CDR1 is LGHDT and CDR2 YNNKEL (reference sequence). The CDR3 has 15 residues. V was cut by 6 bases and J by 5 bases, with 17 bases left in between. CDR3 amino acids: CASSTTWAGNNEQFF. As DNA, the CDR3 is TGTGCCAGCAGTACAACTTGGGCAGGGAACAATGAGCAGTTCTTC.

V is TRBV2 and J is TRBJ1-5; no clear D. The germline gives CDR1 SNHLY, CDR2 FYNNEI. Trimming shortened V by 6 bases and J by 4 bases, and 16 bases separated the two germline ends. CDR3 length equals 15 residues. CDR3 sequence reads: CASSPTTSGNQPQHF. In DNA form, the CDR3 reads TGTGCCAGCAGCCCGACGACTAGTGGTAATCAGCCCCAGCATTTT.

This clone was seen only once. The chain carries TRBV28 and TRBJ1-2; D not certain. The CDR3 runs 13 residues. CDR1 MDHEN and CDR2 SYDVKM come from the germline V gene. V lost 3 bases, J lost 8 bases, and 13 bases lay in between. CDR3 bases: TGTGCCAGCAGTTTTGCCAGCACTAGCGGCTACACCTTC. It is translated as CASSFASTSGYTF.

The rearrangement joins TRBV11-1 to TRBJ2-7; 12 nucleotides agree with TRBD1. The CDR3 is 13 residues long. The V gene end was trimmed by 8 bases and the J gene end by 5 bases; junction bases not matched to a gene: 4. Germline V gene sequence: CDR1 SGHAT, CDR2 FQDESV (reference sequence). In nucleotides, the CDR3 is TGTGCCAGCGTGGGACAGGGGGCGAACGAGCAGTACTTC. It specifies CASVGQGANEQYF.

J is TRBJ1-2 and V is TRBV6-5; perhaps TRBD1 as D (5 bases). V lost 2 bases, J lost 8 bases, and 18 bases lay in between. Germline V gives CDR1 MNHEY, CDR2 SVGAGI. The CDR3 is made up of 15 amino acids. CDR3 sequence reads: CASSYVGGDTRGYTF. The DNA for the CDR3 is TGTGCCAGCAGTTACGTGGGGGGTGATACACGGGGCTACACCTTC.

The chain carries TRBV11-3 and TRBJ2-1; possibly TRBD2 for D (5 bases). The V and J ends lost 5 bases and 9 bases respectively, with 11 bases between them. This CDR3 has 12 residues. The V gene's germline CDR1 is SGHNT and CDR2 YENEEA. The CDR3 DNA reads as TGTGCCAGCAGCCCGAGGGCTGGTGAGCAGTTCTTC. Protein product: CASSPRAGEQFF.

The chain recombines TRBV9 with TRBJ2-5; 9 bases fit TRBD2. With 4 bases clipped from V and 5 bases from J, the junction kept 12 bases outside the gene matches. CDR1 is SGDLS and CDR2 is YYNGEE in the germline V gene. The CDR3 spans 16 residues. The CDR3 DNA follows: TGTGCCAGCAGCCATCCTTTTAGCGGGGGAGACGAGACCCAGTACTTC. It specifies CASSHPFSGGDETQYF.

This chain links TRBV11-2 with TRBJ2-3, with 7 bases matching TRBD2. Germline trimming cut 5 bases from V and 2 bases from J; bases unmatched to any gene: 4. The CDR3 loop spans 14 amino acids. Germline V gene lookup returns CDR1 SGHAT and CDR2 FQNNGV. The CDR3 is CASSLSGFTDTQYF. The DNA for the CDR3 is TGTGCCAGCAGCCTTAGCGGGTTCACAGATACGCAGTATTTT.

The genes are TRBV7-2 and TRBJ1-2; D unclear. V gave up 0 bases and J gave up 7 bases, with 30 bases separating them. The CDR3 runs to 20 residues. Germline CDR1 and CDR2: SGHTA and FQGNSA. DNA for the CDR3: TGTGCCAGCAGCTTAGCAACCCCGATGACCGTCGTAGGTAACCAGGCTGGCTACACCTTC. It yields the protein CASSLATPMTVVGNQAGYTF.

The chain links TRBV6-5 to TRBJ2-5; possibly TRBD1 for D (5 bases). The germline gives CDR1 MNHEY, CDR2 SVGAGI. The germline V and J ends were trimmed by 4 bases and 3 bases, with 15 bases remaining between them. CDR3 length: 15 residues. The CDR3 coding sequence is TGTGCCAGCAGTTTGGGGCTAGGGTGGAAAGAGACCCAGTACTTC. Its protein is CASSLGLGWKETQYF.

J is TRBJ1-2 and V is TRBV2; 8 bases agree with TRBD1. The germline gives CDR1 SNHLY, CDR2 FYNNEI. V dropped 6 bases and J dropped 5; count of bases not matched to a gene: 11. The CDR3 contains 15 residues. The CDR3 region is CASRGAGQGKYGYTF. The CDR3 DNA reads as TGTGCCAGCAGGGGGGCCGGACAGGGAAAATATGGCTACACCTTC.

V usage is TRBV10-3 and J usage is TRBJ1-6; TRBD1 matches 8 bases. This CDR3 is 13 amino acids long. Trimming took 10 bases from V and 10 from J; bases not matched to a gene: 9. Germline V CDR1 and CDR2: ENHRY, SYGVKD. The CDR3 DNA is TGTGCCACCCGAGACAGGGGCGGCTCACCCCTCCACTTT. This codes for CATRDRGGSPLHF.

The chain uses TRBV7-2 and TRBJ2-1; 7 bases match TRBD2. The CDR3 totals 13 residues. Germline CDR1 reads SGHTA; CDR2 reads FQGNSA. V shed 1 base and J 9 bases; nucleotides not matched to a gene: 3. The CDR3 sequence is CASSLGREGEQFF. The CDR3 DNA is TGTGCCAGCAGCTTAGGGAGGGAGGGTGAGCAGTTCTTC.

The rearrangement joins TRBV7-2 to TRBJ2-3, with TRBD2 matching 12 bases. Trimming cost V 2 bases and J 6 bases; bases outside gene matches: 6. CDR1 is SGHTA, CDR2 FQGNSA, per germline. The CDR3 consists of 16 residues. CDR3 protein: CASSLSPSGGADTQYF. CDR3 nucleotide sequence: TGTGCCAGCAGCTTATCGCCTAGCGGGGGGGCGGATACGCAGTATTTT.